These T cell receptor beta chains were read from a single sample in a study of CD8 T cells in Susac syndrome. TCRdb fed the immunoSEQ multiplex PCR reads into MiXCR, producing one record per CDR3 protein. The table includes around 180,000 distinct CDR3 sequences, roughly 94% detected once. Specimen: CD4+ T cells from PBMCs. All receptors come from a human donor with Susac syndrome. The CDR3 runs from the conserved cysteine through the conserved F or W. The order of the fields is V gene, J gene, clone size, D gene, CDR3 protein, CDR3 DNA. D genes are given only for firm matches. Expanded clones get a size class; other rows say once, few or many, or leave the size out.

TRBV4-3	TRBJ1-5	-	-	CASSQGRTSNQPQHF	TGCGCCAGCAGCCAAGGTAGGACAAGCAATCAGCCCCAGCATTTT
TRBV27	TRBJ2-3	-	-	CASSFWGTGTDTQYF	TGTGCCAGCAGTTTCTGGGGGACTGGCACAGATACGCAGTATTTT
TRBV4-1	TRBJ1-1	-	-	CASSQTDVPEAFF	TGCGCCAGCAGCCAAACGGACGTTCCTGAAGCTTTCTTT
TRBV30	TRBJ1-1	-	-	CAWSDRRATEAFF	TGTGCCTGGAGTGACAGGCGGGCGACTGAAGCTTTCTTT
TRBV7-7	TRBJ2-2	once	-	CASIPGGPGTGELFF	TGTGCCAGCATCCCCGGAGGGCCTGGGACCGGGGAGCTGTTTTTT
TRBV4-3	TRBJ2-5	-	-	CASSPTPTQETQYF	TGCGCCAGCAGTCCAACACCCACACAAGAGACCCAGTACTTC
TRBV2	TRBJ2-7	-	-	CASSEMWQGGYF	TGTGCCAGCAGTGAAATGTGGCAGGGTGGGTACTTC
TRBV4-1	TRBJ1-6	-	TRBD1	CASSRGTDNSPLHF	TGCGCCAGCAGCCGCGGGACAGATAATTCACCCCTCCACTTT
TRBV10-3	TRBJ2-2	-	-	CAIRRDQGTGELFF	TGTGCCATCAGGAGGGATCAGGGGACCGGGGAGCTGTTTTTT
TRBV5-4	TRBJ2-4	-	TRBD1	CASSLRQGGKNIQYF	TGTGCCAGCAGCTTGCGACAGGGTGGTAAAAACATTCAGTACTTC
TRBV6-6	TRBJ2-7	-	TRBD2	CASSQAGGNSYEQYF	TGTGCCAGCAGCCAAGCGGGGGGGAACTCCTACGAGCAGTACTTC
TRBV7-2	TRBJ2-5	-	-	CASSQAVYQETQYF	TGTGCCAGCAGCCAAGCCGTGTACCAAGAGACCCAGTACTTC
TRBV20-1	TRBJ1-6	-	TRBD1	CSARADRVDSPLHF	TGCAGTGCTAGAGCTGACAGGGTTGATTCACCCCTCCACTTT
TRBV5-1	TRBJ2-5	-	-	CASSLDIYQETQYF	TGCGCCAGCAGCTTGGACATCTACCAAGAGACCCAGTACTTC
TRBV15	TRBJ2-3	once	TRBD2	CATSSGGAVDTQYF	TGTGCCACCAGCAGCGGGGGGGCGGTAGATACGCAGTATTTT
TRBV10-2	TRBJ1-1	-	-	CASSGWGNTEAFF	TGCGCCAGCAGTGGGTGGGGAAACACTGAAGCTTTCTTT
TRBV2	TRBJ1-2	-	-	CASGQETGVTF	TGTGCCAGCGGGCAAGAGACAGGCGTAACCTTC
TRBV5-6	TRBJ1-2	-	-	CASRLKTLPNYGYTF	TGTGCCAGCAGGTTGAAGACGTTGCCTAACTATGGCTACACCTTC
TRBV5-6	TRBJ2-4	-	-	CASSLPGAAINIQYF	TGTGCCAGCAGCCTCCCGGGGGCGGCAATAAACATTCAGTACTTC
TRBV24-1	TRBJ2-3	-	-	CATSETGYAGTDTQYF	TGTGCCACCAGTGAAACAGGTTACGCTGGCACAGATACGCAGTATTTT
TRBV29-1	TRBJ2-1	-	-	CSVGGHSYNEQFF	TGCAGCGTTGGGGGGCACTCCTACAATGAGCAGTTCTTC
TRBV7-9	TRBJ1-4	-	-	CASSSTRGGYEKLFF	TGTGCCAGCAGCTCCACCAGAGGGGGTTATGAAAAACTGTTTTTT
TRBV28	TRBJ2-7	few	-	CASSPDFYEQYF	TGTGCCAGCAGTCCGGACTTCTACGAGCAGTACTTC
TRBV11-2	TRBJ1-2	-	-	CASTFSQFKSYGYTF	TGTGCCAGCACCTTTTCCCAATTTAAATCCTATGGCTACACCTTC
TRBV4-3	TRBJ2-7	once	-	CASSQGPQWGQQYF	TGCGCCAGCAGCCAAGGCCCCCAATGGGGGCAGCAGTACTTC
TRBV29-1	TRBJ2-7	-	-	CSVAGRAGPSYEQYF	TGCAGCGTTGCGGGTCGGGCAGGGCCTTCCTACGAGCAGTACTTC
TRBV20-1	TRBJ1-1	-	-	CSATLQGREAFF	TGCAGTGCTACTTTACAGGGAAGGGAAGCTTTCTTT
TRBV12-3/TRBV12-4	TRBJ2-5	-	-	CASSLGSSQETQYF	TGTGCCAGCAGTTTGGGTAGCAGCCAAGAGACCCAGTACTTC
TRBV20-1	TRBJ2-3	-	-	CSARDRITDTQYF	TGCAGTGCTAGAGATCGGATCACAGATACGCAGTATTTT
TRBV12-3/TRBV12-4	TRBJ1-2	-	-	CASSLERGSGYTF	TGTGCCAGCAGTTTGGAAAGGGGCTCTGGCTACACCTTC
TRBV10-3	TRBJ1-1	-	-	CAIRDLNTEAFF	TGTGCCATCAGGGACTTGAACACTGAAGCTTTCTTT
TRBV20-1	TRBJ1-1	-	-	CSAKSRGFEAFF	TGCAGTGCAAAATCCAGGGGATTTGAAGCTTTCTTT
TRBV29-1	TRBJ1-1	-	-	CSVYPQGGGTEAFF	TGCAGCGTCTACCCCCAGGGTGGGGGCACTGAAGCTTTCTTT
TRBV29-1	TRBJ1-3	-	TRBD1	CSVLTGTNSGNTIYF	TGCAGCGTGTTGACAGGGACAAACTCTGGAAACACCATATATTTT
TRBV4-2	TRBJ2-1	-	-	CASSRTRGSSNEQFF	TGTGCCAGCAGCCGAACAAGGGGCAGTAGCAATGAGCAGTTCTTC
TRBV4-3	TRBJ2-5	-	-	CASSQDWQETQYF	TGCGCCAGCAGCCAAGATTGGCAAGAGACCCAGTACTTC
TRBV5-1	TRBJ1-1	-	-	CASSLEAGRNTEAFF	TGCGCCAGCAGCTTGGAGGCAGGGAGGAACACTGAAGCTTTCTTT